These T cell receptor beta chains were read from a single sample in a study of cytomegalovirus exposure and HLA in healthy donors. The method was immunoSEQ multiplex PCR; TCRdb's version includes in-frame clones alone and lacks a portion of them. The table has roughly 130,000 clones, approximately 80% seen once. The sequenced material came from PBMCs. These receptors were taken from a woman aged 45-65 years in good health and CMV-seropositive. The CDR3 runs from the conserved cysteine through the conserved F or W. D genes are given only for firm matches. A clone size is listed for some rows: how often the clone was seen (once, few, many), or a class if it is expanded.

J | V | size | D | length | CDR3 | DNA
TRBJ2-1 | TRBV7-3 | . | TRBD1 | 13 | CATGTGGLGEQFF | TGTGCCACCGGGACAGGGGGGCTGGGTGAGCAGTTCTTC
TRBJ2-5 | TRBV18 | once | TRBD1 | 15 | CASSPPDRGQETQYF | TGTGCCAGCTCACCACCGGACAGGGGGCAGGAGACCCAGTACTTC
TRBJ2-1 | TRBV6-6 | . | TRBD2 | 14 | CASRERGGGNEQFF | TGTGCCAGTAGAGAGCGGGGTGGAGGCAATGAGCAGTTCTTC
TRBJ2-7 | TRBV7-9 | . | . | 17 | CASSLGGGKSPSYEQYF | TGTGCCAGCAGCTTAGGAGGAGGGAAATCCCCCTCCTACGAGCAGTACTTC
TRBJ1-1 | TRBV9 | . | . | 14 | CASSVQGAGTEAFF | TGTGCCAGCAGCGTACAGGGCGCTGGGACTGAAGCTTTCTTT
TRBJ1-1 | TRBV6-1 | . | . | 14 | CAARQEDWGTEAFF | TGTGCCGCACGACAGGAGGATTGGGGCACTGAAGCTTTCTTT
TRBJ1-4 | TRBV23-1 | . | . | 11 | CASSHPEKLFF | TGCGCCAGCAGTCATCCGGAAAAACTGTTTTTT
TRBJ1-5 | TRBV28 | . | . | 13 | CANQGYSNQPQHF | TGTGCCAACCAGGGGTATAGCAATCAGCCCCAGCATTTT
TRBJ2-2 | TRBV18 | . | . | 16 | CASSPGRPEEGGELFF | TGTGCCAGCTCACCCGGGCGACCCGAGGAGGGCGGGGAGCTGTTTTTT
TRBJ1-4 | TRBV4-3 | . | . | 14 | CASSQGVEQIKLFF | TGCGCCAGCAGCCAAGGGGTTGAACAGATAAAACTGTTTTTT
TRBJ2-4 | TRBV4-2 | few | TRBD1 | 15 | CASSPGQGPKNIQYF | TGTGCCAGCAGCCCGGGACAGGGCCCCAAAAACATTCAGTACTTC
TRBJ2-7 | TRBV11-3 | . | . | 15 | CASSASLGALYEQYF | TGTGCCAGCAGCGCCAGTTTGGGGGCACTATACGAGCAGTACTTC
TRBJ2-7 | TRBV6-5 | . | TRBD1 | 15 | CASSYGGQGSYEQYF | TGTGCCAGCAGTTACGGTGGACAGGGGAGCTACGAGCAGTACTTC
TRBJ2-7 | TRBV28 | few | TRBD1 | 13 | CASGRQGPYEQYF | TGTGCCAGCGGCAGACAGGGGCCCTACGAGCAGTACTTC
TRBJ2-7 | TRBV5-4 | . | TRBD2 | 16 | CASSLAGAGGSYEQYF | TGTGCCAGCAGCTTGGCCGGAGCGGGGGGGAGTTACGAGCAGTACTTC
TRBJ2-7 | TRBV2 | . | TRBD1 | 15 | CASSPQGASYYEQYF | TGTGCCAGCAGCCCGCAGGGGGCGTCCTATTACGAGCAGTACTTC
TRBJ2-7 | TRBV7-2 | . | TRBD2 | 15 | CASSLAPRGAGEQYF | TGTGCCAGCAGCTTAGCTCCGCGGGGGGCGGGCGAGCAGTACTTC
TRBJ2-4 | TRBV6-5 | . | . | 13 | CASSYRPQNIQYF | TGTGCCAGCAGTTACCGTCCTCAAAACATTCAGTACTTC
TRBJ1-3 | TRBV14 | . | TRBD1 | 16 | CASSERTGGGGNTIYF | TGTGCCAGCAGCGAGAGGACAGGGGGAGGAGGAAACACCATATATTTT
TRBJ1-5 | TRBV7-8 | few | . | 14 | CASSLVKGAGPQHF | TGTGCCAGCAGCTTAGTTAAAGGGGCCGGGCCCCAGCATTTT
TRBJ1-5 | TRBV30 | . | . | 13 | CAWSSRADGPQHF | TGTGCCTGGAGTTCCAGGGCTGATGGGCCCCAGCATTTT
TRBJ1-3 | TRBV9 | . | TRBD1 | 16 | CASSVEGQGSGNTIYF | TGTGCCAGCAGCGTAGAAGGACAGGGATCCGGAAACACCATATATTTT
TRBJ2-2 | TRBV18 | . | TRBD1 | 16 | CASSPPGQGPTGELFF | TGTGCCAGCTCACCGCCGGGACAGGGGCCCACCGGGGAGCTGTTTTTT
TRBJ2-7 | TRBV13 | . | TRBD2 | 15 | CASSLAGGGAYEQYF | TGTGCCAGCAGCTTAGCGGGCGGGGGGGCCTACGAGCAGTACTTC
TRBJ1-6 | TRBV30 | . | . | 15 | CAWSAGQNDNSPLHF | TGTGCCTGGAGTGCCGGACAGAACGATAATTCACCCCTCCACTTT
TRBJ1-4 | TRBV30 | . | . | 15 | CAWRPKTGTNEKLFF | TGTGCCTGGAGACCTAAGACAGGCACTAATGAAAAACTGTTTTTT
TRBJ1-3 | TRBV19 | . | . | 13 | CASSRVAGNTIYF | TGTGCCAGTAGCCGCGTAGCTGGAAACACCATATATTTT
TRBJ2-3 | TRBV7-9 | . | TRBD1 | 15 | CASSFSTGGTDTQYF | TGTGCCAGCAGTTTTTCGACAGGGGGCACAGATACGCAGTATTTT
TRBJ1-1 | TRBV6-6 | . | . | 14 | CASSYSQGNTEAFF | TGTGCCAGCAGTTACTCCCAGGGGAACACTGAAGCTTTCTTT
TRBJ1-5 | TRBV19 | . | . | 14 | CASSISVSNQPQHF | TGTGCCAGTAGTATATCAGTTAGCAATCAGCCCCAGCATTTT
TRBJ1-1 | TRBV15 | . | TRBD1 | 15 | CATSRDSQPVTEAFF | TGTGCCACCAGCCGGGACAGCCAACCTGTCACTGAAGCTTTCTTT
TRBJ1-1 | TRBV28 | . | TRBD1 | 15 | CASSASDREGTEAFF | TGTGCCAGCAGTGCCTCGGACAGGGAGGGCACTGAAGCTTTCTTT
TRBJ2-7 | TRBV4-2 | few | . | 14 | CASSQDTGTYEQYF | TGTGCCAGCAGCCAAGATACAGGGACCTACGAGCAGTACTTC
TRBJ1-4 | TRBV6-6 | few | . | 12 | CASSSGNEKLFF | TGTGCCAGCAGTTCAGGGAATGAAAAACTGTTTTTT
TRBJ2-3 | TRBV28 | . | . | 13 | CASSLSVGDTQYF | TGTGCCAGCAGTTTGTCCGTCGGAGATACGCAGTATTTT
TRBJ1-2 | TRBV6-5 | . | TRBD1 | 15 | CASSYLPDRRDGYTF | TGTGCCAGCAGTTACCTTCCGGACAGGCGGGATGGCTACACCTTC
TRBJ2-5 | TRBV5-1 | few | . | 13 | CASSLFRGETQYF | TGCGCCAGCAGCTTGTTTAGGGGGGAGACCCAGTACTTC
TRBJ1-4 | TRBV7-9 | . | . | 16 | CASTKAVGPTNEKLFF | TGTGCCAGCACCAAAGCTGTGGGGCCCACTAATGAAAAACTGTTTTTT
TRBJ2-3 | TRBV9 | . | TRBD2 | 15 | CASSVGLADTDTQYF | TGTGCCAGCAGCGTAGGACTAGCGGACACAGATACGCAGTATTTT
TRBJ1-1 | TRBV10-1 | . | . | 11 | CASRGGKEAFF | TGCGCCAGCAGGGGGGGGAAAGAAGCTTTCTTT
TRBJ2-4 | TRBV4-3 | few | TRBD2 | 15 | CASSQEGGAKNIQYF | TGCGCCAGCAGCCAAGAGGGGGGGGCCAAAAACATTCAGTACTTC
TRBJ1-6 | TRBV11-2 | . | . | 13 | CASSPGVNSPLHF | TGTGCCAGCAGCCCGGGAGTTAATTCACCCCTCCACTTT
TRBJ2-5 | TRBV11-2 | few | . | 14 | CASSLGPGWETQYF | TGTGCCAGCAGCTTAGGGCCGGGTTGGGAGACCCAGTACTTC
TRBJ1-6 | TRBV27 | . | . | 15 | CASGNAGDYNSPLHF | TGTGCCAGCGGTAATGCAGGGGATTATAATTCACCCCTCCACTTT
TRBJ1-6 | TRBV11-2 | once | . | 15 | CASRLTGNYNSPLHF | TGTGCCAGCAGGTTAACGGGGAATTATAATTCACCCCTCCACTTT
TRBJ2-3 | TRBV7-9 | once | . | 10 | CASSRDTQYF | TGTGCCAGCAGCCGAGATACGCAGTATTTT
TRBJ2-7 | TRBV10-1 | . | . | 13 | CASSGGGPYEQYF | TGCGCCAGCAGTGGAGGGGGTCCCTACGAGCAGTACTTC
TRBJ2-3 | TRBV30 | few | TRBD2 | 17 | CAWSGGARGGPEDTQYF | TGTGCCTGGAGTGGTGGTGCACGGGGGGGCCCTGAAGATACGCAGTATTTT
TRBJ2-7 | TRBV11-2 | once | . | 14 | CASSSSADRYEQYF | TGTGCCAGCAGCTCCTCCGCCGACAGGTACGAGCAGTACTTC
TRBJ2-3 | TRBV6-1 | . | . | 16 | CASSVPGTTSSYTQYF | TGTGCCAGCAGTGTCCCCGGGACAACATCCTCCTATACGCAGTATTTT
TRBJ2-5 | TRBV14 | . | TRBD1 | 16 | CASSPQGGRGRETQYF | TGTGCCAGCAGCCCCCAGGGTGGCAGGGGGCGAGAGACCCAGTACTTC
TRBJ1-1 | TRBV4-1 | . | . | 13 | CASSQAGDTEAFF | TGCGCCAGCAGCCAGGCAGGTGACACTGAAGCTTTCTTT